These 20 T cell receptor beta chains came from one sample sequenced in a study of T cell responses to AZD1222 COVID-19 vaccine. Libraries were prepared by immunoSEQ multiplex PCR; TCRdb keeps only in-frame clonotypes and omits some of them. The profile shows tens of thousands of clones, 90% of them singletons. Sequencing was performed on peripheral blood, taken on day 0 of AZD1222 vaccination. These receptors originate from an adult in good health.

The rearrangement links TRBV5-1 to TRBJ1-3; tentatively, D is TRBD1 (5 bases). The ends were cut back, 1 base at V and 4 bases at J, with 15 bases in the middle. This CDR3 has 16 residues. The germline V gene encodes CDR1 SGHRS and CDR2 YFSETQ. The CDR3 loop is CASSLIGPTAGNTIYF. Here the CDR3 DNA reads TGCGCCAGCAGCTTGATAGGTCCGACAGCGGGAAACACCATATATTTT.

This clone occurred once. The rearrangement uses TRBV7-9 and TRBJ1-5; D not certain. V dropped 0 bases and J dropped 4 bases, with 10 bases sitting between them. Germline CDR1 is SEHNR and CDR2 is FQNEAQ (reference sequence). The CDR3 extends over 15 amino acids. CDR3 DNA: TGTGCCAGCAGCTTAGCCTCAGGTGAGAATCAGCCCCAGCATTTT. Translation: CASSLASGENQPQHF.

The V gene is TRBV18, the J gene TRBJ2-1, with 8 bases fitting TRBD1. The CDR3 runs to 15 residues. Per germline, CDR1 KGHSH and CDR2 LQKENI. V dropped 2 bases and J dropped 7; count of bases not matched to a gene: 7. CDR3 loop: CASSPRQGAGNEQFF. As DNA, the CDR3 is TGTGCCAGCTCACCAAGGCAGGGGGCAGGGAATGAGCAGTTCTTC.

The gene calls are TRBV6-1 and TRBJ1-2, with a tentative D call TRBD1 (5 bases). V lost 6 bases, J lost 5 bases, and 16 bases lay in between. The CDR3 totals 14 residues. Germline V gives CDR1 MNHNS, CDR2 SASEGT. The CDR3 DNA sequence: TGTGCCAGCAGCAGTGTTCAGGGATATTATGGCTACACCTTC. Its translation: CASSSVQGYYGYTF.

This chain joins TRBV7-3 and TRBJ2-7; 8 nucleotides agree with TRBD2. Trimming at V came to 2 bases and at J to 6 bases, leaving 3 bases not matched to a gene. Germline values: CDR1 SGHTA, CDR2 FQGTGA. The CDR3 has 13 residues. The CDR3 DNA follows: TGTGCCAGCAGCTTACGGGAGGGAATCGAGCAGTACTTC. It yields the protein CASSLREGIEQYF.

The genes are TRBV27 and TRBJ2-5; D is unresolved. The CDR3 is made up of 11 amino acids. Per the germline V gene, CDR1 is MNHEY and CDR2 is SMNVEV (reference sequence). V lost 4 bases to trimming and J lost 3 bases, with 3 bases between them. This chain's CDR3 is CASSSKETQYF. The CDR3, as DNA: TGTGCCAGCAGTTCTAAAGAGACCCAGTACTTC.

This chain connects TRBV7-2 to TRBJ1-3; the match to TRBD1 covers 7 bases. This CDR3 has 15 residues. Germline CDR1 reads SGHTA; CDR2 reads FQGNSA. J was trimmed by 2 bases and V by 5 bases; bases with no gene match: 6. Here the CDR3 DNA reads TGTGCCAGCAGCGCAGGGACAGTAGCTGGAAACACCATATATTTT. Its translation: CASSAGTVAGNTIYF.

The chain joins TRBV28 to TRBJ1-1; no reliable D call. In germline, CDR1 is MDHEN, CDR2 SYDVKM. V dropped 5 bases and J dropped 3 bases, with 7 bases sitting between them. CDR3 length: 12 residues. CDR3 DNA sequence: TGTGCCAGCAGTCCCCAGGACACTGAAGCTTTCTTT. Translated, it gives CASSPQDTEAFF.

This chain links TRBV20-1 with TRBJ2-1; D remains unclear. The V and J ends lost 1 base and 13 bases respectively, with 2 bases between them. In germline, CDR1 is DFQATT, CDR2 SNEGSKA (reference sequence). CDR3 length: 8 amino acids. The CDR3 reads CSARGQFF. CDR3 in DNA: TGCAGTGCTAGAGGTCAGTTCTTC.

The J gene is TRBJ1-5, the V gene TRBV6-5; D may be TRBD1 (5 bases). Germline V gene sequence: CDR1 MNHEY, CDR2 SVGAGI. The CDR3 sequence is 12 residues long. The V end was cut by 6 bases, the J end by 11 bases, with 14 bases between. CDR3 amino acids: CASSQGPGAQHF. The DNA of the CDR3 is TGTGCCAGCAGCCAAGGGCCGGGGGCCCAGCATTTT.

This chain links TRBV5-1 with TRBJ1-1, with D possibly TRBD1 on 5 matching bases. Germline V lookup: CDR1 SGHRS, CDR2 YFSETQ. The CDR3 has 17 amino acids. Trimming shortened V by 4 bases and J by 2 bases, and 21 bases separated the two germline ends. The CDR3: CASSPSLYDSINTEAFF. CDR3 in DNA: TGCGCCAGCAGCCCGTCCCTATACGACAGCATCAACACTGAAGCTTTCTTT.

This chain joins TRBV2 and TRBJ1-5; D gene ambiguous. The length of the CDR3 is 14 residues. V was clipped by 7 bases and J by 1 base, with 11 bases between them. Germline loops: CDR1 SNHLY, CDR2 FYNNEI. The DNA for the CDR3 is TGTGCCAGCACGGCTCAGTTGAGCAATCAGCCCCAGCATTTT. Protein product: CASTAQLSNQPQHF.

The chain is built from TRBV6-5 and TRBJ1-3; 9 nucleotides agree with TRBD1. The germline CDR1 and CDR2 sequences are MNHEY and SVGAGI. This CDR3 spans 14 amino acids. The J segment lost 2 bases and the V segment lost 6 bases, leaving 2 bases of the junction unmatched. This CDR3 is CASRRQGAGNTIYF. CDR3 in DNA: TGTGCCAGCAGACGACAGGGGGCTGGAAACACCATATATTTT.

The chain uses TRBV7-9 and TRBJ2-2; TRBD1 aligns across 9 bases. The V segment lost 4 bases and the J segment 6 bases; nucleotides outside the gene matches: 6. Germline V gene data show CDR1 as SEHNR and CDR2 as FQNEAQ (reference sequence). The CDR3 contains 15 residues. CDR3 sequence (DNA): TGTGCCAGCAGCTACGGACAGGGGTACCCCGGGGAGCTGTTTTTT. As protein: CASSYGQGYPGELFF. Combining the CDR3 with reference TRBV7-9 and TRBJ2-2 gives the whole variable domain DTGVSQNPRHKITKRGQNVTFRCDPISEHNRLYWYRQTLGQGPEFLTYFQNEAQLEKSRLLSDRFSAERPKGSFSTLEIQRTEQGDSAMYLCASSYGQGYPGELFFGEGSRLTVL.

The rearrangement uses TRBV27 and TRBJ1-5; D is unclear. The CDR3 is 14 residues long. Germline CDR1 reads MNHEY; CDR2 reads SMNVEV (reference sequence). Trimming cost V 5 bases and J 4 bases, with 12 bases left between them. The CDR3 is CASSGLPLNQPQHF. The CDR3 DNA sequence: TGTGCCAGCAGTGGGCTCCCCTTAAATCAGCCCCAGCATTTT.

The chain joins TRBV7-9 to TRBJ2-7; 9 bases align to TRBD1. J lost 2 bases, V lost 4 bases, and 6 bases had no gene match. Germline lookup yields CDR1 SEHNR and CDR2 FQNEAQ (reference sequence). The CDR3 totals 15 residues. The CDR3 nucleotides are TGTGCCAGCAGCTCCACAGGGGGCAGGGCCTACGAGCAGTACTTC. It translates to CASSSTGGRAYEQYF.

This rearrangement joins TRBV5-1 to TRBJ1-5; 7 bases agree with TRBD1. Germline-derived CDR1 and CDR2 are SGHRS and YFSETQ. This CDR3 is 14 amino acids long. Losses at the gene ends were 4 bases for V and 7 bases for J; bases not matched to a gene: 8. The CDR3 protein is CASSEQGSGQPQHF. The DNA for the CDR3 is TGCGCCAGCAGCGAACAGGGGTCGGGACAGCCCCAGCATTTT.

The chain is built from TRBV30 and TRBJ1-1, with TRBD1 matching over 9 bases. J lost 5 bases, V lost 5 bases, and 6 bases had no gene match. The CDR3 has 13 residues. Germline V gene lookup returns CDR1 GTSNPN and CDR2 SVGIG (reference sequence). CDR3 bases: TGTGCCTGGCGGGACAGGGCGTGGACTGAAGCTTTCTTT. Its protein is CAWRDRAWTEAFF.

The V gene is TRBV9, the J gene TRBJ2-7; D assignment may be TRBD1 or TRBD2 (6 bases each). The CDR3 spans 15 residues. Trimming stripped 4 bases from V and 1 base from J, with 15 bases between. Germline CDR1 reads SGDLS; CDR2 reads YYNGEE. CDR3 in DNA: TGTGCCAGCAGCCCGAGGGGGGACATATCCTACGAGCAGTACTTC. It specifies CASSPRGDISYEQYF.

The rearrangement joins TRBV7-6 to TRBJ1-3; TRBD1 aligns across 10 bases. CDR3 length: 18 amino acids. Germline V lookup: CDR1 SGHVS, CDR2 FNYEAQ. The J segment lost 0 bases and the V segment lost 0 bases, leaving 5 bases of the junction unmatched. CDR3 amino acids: CASSLAGQGSSSGNTIYF. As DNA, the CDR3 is TGTGCCAGCAGCTTAGCGGGACAGGGGAGTTCCTCTGGAAACACCATATATTTT.